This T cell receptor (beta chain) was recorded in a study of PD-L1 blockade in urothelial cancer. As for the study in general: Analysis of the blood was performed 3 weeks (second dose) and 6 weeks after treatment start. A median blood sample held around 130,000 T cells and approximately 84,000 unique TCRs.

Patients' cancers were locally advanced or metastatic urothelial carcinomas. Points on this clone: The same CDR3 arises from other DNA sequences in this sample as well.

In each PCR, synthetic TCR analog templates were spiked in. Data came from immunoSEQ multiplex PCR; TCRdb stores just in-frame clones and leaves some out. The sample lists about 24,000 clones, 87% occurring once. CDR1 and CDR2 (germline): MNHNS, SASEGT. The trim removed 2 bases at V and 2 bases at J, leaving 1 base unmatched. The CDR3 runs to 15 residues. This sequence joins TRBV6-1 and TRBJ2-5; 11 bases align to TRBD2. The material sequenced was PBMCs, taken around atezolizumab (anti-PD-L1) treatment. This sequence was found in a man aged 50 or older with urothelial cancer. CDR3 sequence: CASSELAGGQETQYF. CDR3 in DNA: TGTGCCAGCAGTGAATTAGCGGGGGGGCAAGAGACCCAGTACTTC.